A selection of T cell receptor beta chains follows, all from one sample in a study of vaccination and CD4 T cells after COVID-19. Which antigens these TCRs recognize remains unknown. TCRdb re-called the PCR reads with MiXCR, one entry per CDR3 protein. The sample includes 20,000 to 25,000 distinct CDR3 sequences, roughly 70% of them seen just once. Sequenced material: CD4+ T cells from blood, cultured in vitro. These receptors originate from a human donor who had recovered from COVID-19. The CDR3 runs from the conserved cysteine through the conserved F or W. The D gene is left open where the match is weak.

j_gene: TRBJ2-1; d_gene: -; v_gene: TRBV20-1; CDR3aa: CSASESGLDNEQFF
j_gene: TRBJ2-1; d_gene: -; v_gene: TRBV20-1; CDR3aa: CSANRGNAYNEQFF
j_gene: TRBJ1-1; d_gene: -; v_gene: TRBV7-3; CDR3aa: CASSSRAGGEAFF
j_gene: TRBJ1-2; d_gene: -; v_gene: TRBV19; CDR3aa: CASSFLDNYGYTF
j_gene: TRBJ2-3; d_gene: -; v_gene: TRBV11-3; CDR3aa: CASSPGTDTQYF
j_gene: TRBJ2-2; d_gene: -; v_gene: TRBV30; CDR3aa: CARQGSGMHTGELFF
j_gene: TRBJ2-3; d_gene: TRBD2; v_gene: TRBV10-3; CDR3aa: CAISERGLAGVGDTQYF
j_gene: TRBJ2-3; d_gene: TRBD1; v_gene: TRBV27; CDR3aa: CASRPLGTGRTDTQYF
j_gene: TRBJ2-1; d_gene: -; v_gene: TRBV23-1; CDR3aa: CASSYRVYREQFF
j_gene: TRBJ2-7; d_gene: -; v_gene: TRBV20-1; CDR3aa: CSASLSGTYEQYF
j_gene: TRBJ1-6; d_gene: TRBD1; v_gene: TRBV11-2; CDR3aa: CASSRSTGANSPLHF
j_gene: TRBJ1-5; d_gene: -; v_gene: TRBV7-9; CDR3aa: CASSSMGGRGGNQPQHF
j_gene: TRBJ2-1; d_gene: TRBD2; v_gene: TRBV29-1; CDR3aa: CSVPGLAGPSSYNEQFF
j_gene: TRBJ2-1; d_gene: TRBD1; v_gene: TRBV11-2; CDR3aa: CASSFADRGSYNEQFF
j_gene: TRBJ1-5; d_gene: -; v_gene: TRBV2; CDR3aa: CASRPGTVNQPQHF
j_gene: TRBJ1-1; d_gene: -; v_gene: TRBV15; CDR3aa: CATSRGDTEAFF
j_gene: TRBJ1-2; d_gene: TRBD1; v_gene: TRBV6-1; CDR3aa: CASSELRTGHYGYTF
j_gene: TRBJ2-1; d_gene: -; v_gene: TRBV20-1; CDR3aa: CSAPWVIAVYQQFF
j_gene: TRBJ2-5; d_gene: -; v_gene: TRBV7-2; CDR3aa: CASSPQATLPGETQYF
j_gene: TRBJ1-2; d_gene: -; v_gene: TRBV27; CDR3aa: CASRERGGANYGYTF
j_gene: TRBJ1-4; d_gene: -; v_gene: TRBV7-9; CDR3aa: CASSLGSADNEKLFF
j_gene: TRBJ1-5; d_gene: -; v_gene: TRBV6-5; CDR3aa: CASSLADNQPQHF
j_gene: TRBJ2-5; d_gene: TRBD2; v_gene: TRBV7-2; CDR3aa: CASSLLAGVQETQYF
j_gene: TRBJ1-1; d_gene: -; v_gene: TRBV6-2/TRBV6-3; CDR3aa: CASRFDNTEAFF
j_gene: TRBJ1-6; d_gene: -; v_gene: TRBV2; CDR3aa: CASRKGGMDNSPLHF
j_gene: TRBJ1-1; d_gene: -; v_gene: TRBV12-3/TRBV12-4; CDR3aa: CASSFAGRRGNTEAFF
j_gene: TRBJ1-2; d_gene: TRBD1; v_gene: TRBV7-2; CDR3aa: CASRPTGGGYGYTF
j_gene: TRBJ1-5; d_gene: -; v_gene: TRBV7-2; CDR3aa: CASSLDGDSRRLGGGQPQHF
j_gene: TRBJ2-6; d_gene: -; v_gene: TRBV7-3; CDR3aa: CASSLPGANVLTF
j_gene: TRBJ1-2; d_gene: -; v_gene: TRBV30; CDR3aa: CAWRDGPNYGYTF
j_gene: TRBJ2-5; d_gene: -; v_gene: TRBV6-2/TRBV6-3; CDR3aa: CASSFSRVTKTQYF
j_gene: TRBJ1-2; d_gene: -; v_gene: TRBV7-3; CDR3aa: CASSLRGGFGYTF
j_gene: TRBJ2-5; d_gene: -; v_gene: TRBV6-5; CDR3aa: CASSYPLTGEGQETQYF
j_gene: TRBJ2-7; d_gene: TRBD1; v_gene: TRBV6-5; CDR3aa: CASSYYRGTASYEQYF
j_gene: TRBJ2-5; d_gene: -; v_gene: TRBV6-1; CDR3aa: CASSHGAGGIGETQYF
j_gene: TRBJ1-5; d_gene: -; v_gene: TRBV7-2; CDR3aa: CASSLEWGSGQPQHF
j_gene: TRBJ1-2; d_gene: -; v_gene: TRBV28; CDR3aa: CASREFRGMYYGYTF
j_gene: TRBJ2-2; d_gene: TRBD2; v_gene: TRBV6-2/TRBV6-3; CDR3aa: CASTTGRTSGIGELFF